These 23 T cell receptor beta chains were all obtained from the same sample, sequenced in a study of CD8 T cells in Susac syndrome. Random-hexamer reverse transcription was applied to about 0.5 to 1 ug RNA. One entry per CDR3 protein, called by TCRdb with MiXCR from the immunoSEQ multiplex PCR reads. Altogether about 120,000 distinct CDR3 sequences are present, around 94% being singletons, with the ten largest covering 0.085% to 0.095%. Sequenced: CD4+ T cells from PBMCs. Receptors were obtained from a human donor with multiple sclerosis.

The chain combines TRBV7-8 with TRBJ1-5; perhaps TRBD1 as D (6 bases). The CDR3 sequence is 15 residues long. V lost 4 bases and J 0 bases, leaving 10 bases between the germline ends. Looked up from germline, CDR1 is SGHVS and CDR2 is FQNEAQ. The CDR3 loop reads CASSYRTVSNQPQHF. The CDR3 coding sequence is TGTGCCAGCAGCTACCGGACAGTTAGCAATCAGCCCCAGCATTTT.

CDR3: CASSDRGLVGLPTEAFF. In nucleotides, the CDR3 is TGTGCCAGCAGTGATCGGGGGCTCGTAGGACTCCCTACTGAAGCTTTCTTT. V is TRBV6-1 and J is TRBJ1-1; weak D call: TRBD1 (6 bases). With 3 bases removed from V and 5 bases from J, the gap between germline ends came to 22 bases. Per the germline V gene, CDR1 is MNHNS and CDR2 is SASEGT. This CDR3 region has 17 residues.

The J gene is TRBJ2-5, the V gene TRBV28, with TRBD1 as a possible D gene (6 bases). Per germline, CDR1 MDHEN and CDR2 SYDVKM. With 6 bases removed from V and 4 bases from J, the gap between germline ends came to 12 bases. The CDR3 consists of 13 residues. The CDR3 region has the DNA TGTGCCAGCAGCACCACAGGGATAGAGACCCAGTACTTC. Its translation is CASSTTGIETQYF.

The DNA of the CDR3 is TGCAGTGCCCCGGATTTTAGCGGGGGATTAGACAATGAGCAGTTCTTC. Residues: CSAPDFSGGLDNEQFF. This chain joins TRBV20-1 and TRBJ2-1; 9 bases match TRBD2. Trimming removed 6 bases from V and 5 bases from J; junction bases left unmatched: 14. The length of the CDR3 is 16 residues. CDR1 and CDR2 from the germline V gene are DFQATT and SNEGSKA (reference sequence).

V and J are TRBV6-6 and TRBJ2-1; TRBD2 agrees at 9 bases. The V segment lost 6 bases and the J segment 4 bases; nucleotides outside the gene matches: 7. The length of the CDR3 is 15 residues. Germline assignment: CDR1 MNHNY and CDR2 SVGAGI (reference sequence). CDR3 in amino acids: CASSPGAGGYNEQFF. The DNA of the CDR3 is TGTGCCAGCAGCCCCGGAGCGGGGGGTTACAATGAGCAGTTCTTC.

CDR3 in amino acids: CAISSRTGLNDGYTF. The CDR3 nucleotides are TGTGCCATCAGTTCCCGGACAGGCCTAAACGATGGCTACACCTTC. The chain is built from TRBV10-3 and TRBJ1-2; 7 bases match TRBD1. Looked up from germline, CDR1 is ENHRY and CDR2 is SYGVKD. J was trimmed by 6 bases and V by 5 bases; bases with no gene match: 12. The CDR3 is 15 amino acids.

V and J are TRBV27 and TRBJ2-5, with unresolved D. The CDR3 is made up of 15 amino acids. CDR1 is MNHEY, CDR2 SMNVEV, per germline (reference sequence). The V and J ends lost 2 bases and 0 bases respectively, with 10 bases between them. The CDR3 DNA sequence: TGTGCCAGCAGTTTAAAAGGGTCTTACCAAGAGACCCAGTACTTC. Translated: CASSLKGSYQETQYF.

The V gene is TRBV9, the J gene TRBJ1-2, with unresolved D. This CDR3 has 16 amino acids. V lost 3 bases and J lost 6, with 21 bases in between. Germline V gene data show CDR1 as SGDLS and CDR2 as YYNGEE. The CDR3 DNA reads TGTGCCAGCAGCGCCTGGATACCGGGGAGGAGGAATGGCTACACCTTC. Its protein is CASSAWIPGRRNGYTF.

The chain couples TRBV5-1 to TRBJ1-3; D unclear. Trimming stripped 2 bases from V and 0 bases from J, with 6 bases between. The CDR3 runs to 14 residues. From germline, CDR1 is SGHRS and CDR2 YFSETQ. The CDR3 DNA sequence: TGCGCCAGCAGCTTCGGAATCTCTGGAAACACCATATATTTT. Its translation: CASSFGISGNTIYF.

The rearrangement links TRBV29-1 to TRBJ2-5; a weak D match, TRBD1 (5 bases). There are 12 residues in the CDR3. Trimming pared 4 bases from V and 4 bases from J, leaving 10 bases between. The germline V gene has CDR1 SQVTM and CDR2 ANQGSEA. Here the CDR3 DNA reads TGCAGCGTTGGGGGCCTTTTAGAGACCCAGTACTTC. This codes for CSVGGLLETQYF.

The chain uses TRBV19 and TRBJ1-5; no clear D gene. Trimming left V 2 bases short and J 7 bases short, with 6 bases between. This CDR3 region has 12 residues. The germline V gene encodes CDR1 LNHDA and CDR2 SQIVND (reference sequence). The CDR3 here is CASSIMEQPQHF. Written as DNA, the CDR3 is TGTGCCAGTAGTATAATGGAGCAGCCCCAGCATTTT.

CDR3 nucleotide sequence: TGCAGCGTTGAAGGGGCAGGGAGAACCTACGAGCAGTACTTC. This gives the protein CSVEGAGRTYEQYF. The gene calls are TRBV29-1 and TRBJ2-7, with D perhaps being TRBD1 or TRBD2 (5 bases each). Germline V gene data show CDR1 as SQVTM and CDR2 as ANQGSEA. The CDR3 is 14 residues long. Trimming pared 1 base from V and 2 bases from J, leaving 12 bases between.

This chain links TRBV29-1 with TRBJ2-7; unclear D gene. Germline V lookup: CDR1 SQVTM, CDR2 ANQGSEA. Trimming removed 5 bases from V and 7 bases from J, with 15 bases in between. This CDR3 region has 12 residues. CDR3 DNA: TGCAGCGTTCAGGCGGTACCTACAGAGCAGTACTTC. Its protein product is CSVQAVPTEQYF.

V usage is TRBV4-1 and J usage is TRBJ2-7, with 12 bases that match TRBD1. The ends lost 3 bases at V and 4 bases at J; junction bases unmatched: 7. The germline V gene encodes CDR1 MGHRA and CDR2 YSYEKL. The CDR3 length is 16 residues. CDR3: CASSHPGTGGSYEQYF. CDR3 DNA sequence: TGCGCCAGCAGCCATCCCGGGACAGGGGGCTCTTACGAGCAGTACTTC.

The gene calls are TRBV2 and TRBJ1-5, with a weak D call TRBD1 (5 bases). V dropped 8 bases and J dropped 9 bases, with 17 bases sitting between them. CDR1 and CDR2 from the germline V gene are SNHLY and FYNNEI. The CDR3 runs to 13 residues. CDR3 nucleotides: TGTGCCAGCTTCGAGAGGGGAGGGCGGCCCCAGCATTTT. Translating gives CASFERGGRPQHF. Filled out from reference TRBV2 and TRBJ1-5, the complete variable domain reads EPEVTQTPSHQVTQMGQEVILRCVPISNHLYFYWYRQILGQKVEFLVSFYNNEISEKSEIFDDQFSVERPDGSNFTLKIRSTKLEDSAMYFCASFERGGRPQHFGDGTRLSIL.

V is TRBV7-2 and J is TRBJ2-5, with D maybe TRBD1 (6 bases). The V end was cut by 2 bases, the J end by 4 bases, with 11 bases between. The germline V gene has CDR1 SGHTA and CDR2 FQGNSA. This CDR3 contains 14 residues. CDR3 sequence: CASSLQTGAETQYF. CDR3 DNA sequence: TGTGCCAGCAGCTTACAGACAGGCGCAGAGACCCAGTACTTC.

This chain connects TRBV29-1 to TRBJ2-5, with D hard to call. CDR1 and CDR2 (germline): SQVTM, ANQGSEA. Trimming removed 6 bases at V and 4 bases at J, with 9 bases between. There are 11 residues in the CDR3. The CDR3 region has the DNA TGCAGCGTCGCCCCATTAGAGACCCAGTACTTC. As protein: CSVAPLETQYF.

In this sample, this clonotype turned up once. The J gene is TRBJ1-5, the V gene TRBV5-1; D is uncertain. CDR1 and CDR2 (germline): SGHRS, YFSETQ. V lost 0 bases and J lost 5, with 6 bases in between. CDR3 length equals 13 residues. This chain's CDR3 is CASSLDMYQPQHF. The CDR3, as DNA: TGCGCCAGCAGCTTGGATATGTATCAGCCCCAGCATTTT. The whole variable domain, remainder taken from reference TRBV5-1 and TRBJ1-5, is KAGVTQTPRYLIKTRGQQVTLSCSPISGHRSVSWYQQTPGQGLQFLFEYFSETQRNKGNFPGRFSGRQFSNSRSEMNVSTLELGDSALYLCASSLDMYQPQHFGDGTRLSIL.

CDR3 in DNA: TGTGCCAGCAGCCAAGTTTCTAGCGGACAGACCCAGTACTTC. It is translated as CASSQVSSGQTQYF. This chain joins TRBV3-1 and TRBJ2-5; 7 bases agree with TRBD2. Per the germline V gene, CDR1 is LGHDT and CDR2 is YNNKEL (reference sequence). CDR3 length: 14 amino acids. The J segment lost 6 bases and the V segment lost 1 base, leaving 5 bases of the junction unmatched.

The V gene is TRBV9, the J gene TRBJ2-1; 8 nucleotides align to TRBD2. The CDR3 sequence is 16 residues long. In germline, CDR1 is SGDLS, CDR2 YYNGEE. The trim removed 0 bases at V and 1 base at J, leaving 3 bases unmatched. CDR3 loop: CASSVVASGSYNEQFF. CDR3 sequence (DNA): TGTGCCAGCAGCGTAGTCGCTAGCGGGTCCTACAATGAGCAGTTCTTC. Supplemented by reference TRBV9 and TRBJ2-1, the full variable domain reads DSGVTQTPKHLITATGQRVTLRCSPRSGDLSVYWYQQSLDQGLQFLIQYYNGEERAKGNILERFSAQQFPDLHSELNLSSLELGDSALYFCASSVVASGSYNEQFFGPGTRLTVL.

V usage is TRBV6-1 and J usage is TRBJ1-2; D is ambiguous. This CDR3 is 11 amino acids long. Trimming took off 8 bases at V and 1 base at J, with 5 bases between the two ends. Germline V lookup: CDR1 MNHNS, CDR2 SASEGT. CDR3 nucleotide sequence: TGTGCCAGCTTGGTTAACTATGGCTACACCTTC. Translation gives CASLVNYGYTF.

This clonotype was counted a single time. The V call is TRBV30, the J call TRBJ2-7, with 8 nucleotides matching TRBD2. Germline V gives CDR1 GTSNPN, CDR2 SVGIG (reference sequence). J was trimmed by 3 bases and V by 4 bases; bases with no gene match: 2. This CDR3 has 12 amino acids. The CDR3 protein is CAWTGGVYEQYF. DNA of the CDR3: TGTGCCTGGACCGGGGGGGTCTACGAGCAGTACTTC.

The J gene is TRBJ2-3, the V gene TRBV5-4; 7 nucleotides line up with TRBD2. The CDR3 is 16 residues long. CDR1 and CDR2 from the germline V gene are SGHNT and YYREEE (reference sequence). V lost 3 bases and J lost 1; bases outside the gene matches: 8. This CDR3 reads CASSSQGAGGTDTQYF. The CDR3 DNA follows: TGTGCCAGCAGCTCCCAGGGCGCGGGGGGCACAGATACGCAGTATTTT.